This TCR beta chain was sequenced during a study of T cells in Graves' hyperthyroidism and ophthalmopathy. Those patients with uncontrolled infection, other autoimmune disease, pregnancy or lactation were excluded. Clinical symptoms, serum thyroxine, TRAb, thyroid ultrasound and orbital computed tomography informed diagnoses. This CDR3 has 13 amino acids. Trimming took off 3 bases at V and 5 bases at J, with 10 bases between the two ends. The germline gives CDR1 MNHEY, CDR2 SMNVEV (reference sequence). RNA transcripts were the template for amplifying TCR beta CDR3 regions. HTBI primers were used for first-round RT-PCR of the TCR CDR3. MiXCR was run by TCRdb on the multiplex PCR reads, yielding one entry per CDR3 protein. The sample records 730,000 or so distinct CDR3 sequences, roughly 20% being singletons. Whole-study results and caveats: Ophthalmopathy was predicted by the model a median of approximately 6 months ahead of onset. Blood held most thyroid clonotypes expanded above 0.001 frequency.

At least ten counts were recorded for this clonotype. Its antigen remains unknown. The sample consisted of blood. The chain couples TRBV27 to TRBJ2-5; D remains unclear. The receptor comes from a woman in her 50s with Graves' hyperthyroidism that later progressed to Graves' ophthalmopathy. The CDR3 spells CASSLKTYETQYF. The CDR3 nucleotides are TGTGCCAGCAGTTTGAAGACTTATGAGACCCAGTACTTC.